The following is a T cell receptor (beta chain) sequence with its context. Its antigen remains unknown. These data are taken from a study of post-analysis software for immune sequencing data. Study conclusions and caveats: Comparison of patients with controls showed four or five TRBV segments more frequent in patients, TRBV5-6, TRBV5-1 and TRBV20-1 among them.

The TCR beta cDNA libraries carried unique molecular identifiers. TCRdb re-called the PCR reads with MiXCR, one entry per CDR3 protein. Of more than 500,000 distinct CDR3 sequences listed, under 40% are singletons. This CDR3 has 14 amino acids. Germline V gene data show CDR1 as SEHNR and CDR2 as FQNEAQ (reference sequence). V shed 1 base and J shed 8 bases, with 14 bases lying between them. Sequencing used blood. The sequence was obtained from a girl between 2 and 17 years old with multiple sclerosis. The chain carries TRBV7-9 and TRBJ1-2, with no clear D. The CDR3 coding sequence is TGTGCCAGCAGCTTAGACCTGGGGTATCACGGCTACACCTTC. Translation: CASSLDLGYHGYTF.